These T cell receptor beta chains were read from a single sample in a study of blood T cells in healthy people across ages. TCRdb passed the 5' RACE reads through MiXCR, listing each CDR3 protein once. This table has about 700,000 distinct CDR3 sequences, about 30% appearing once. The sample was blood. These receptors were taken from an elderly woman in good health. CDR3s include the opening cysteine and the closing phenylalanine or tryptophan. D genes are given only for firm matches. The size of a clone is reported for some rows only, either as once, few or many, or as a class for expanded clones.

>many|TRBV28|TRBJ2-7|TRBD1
CASRDRALYEQYF
TGTGCCAGCAGGGACAGGGCGCTGTACGAGCAGTACTTC
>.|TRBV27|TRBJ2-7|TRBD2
CASSQKRGGRKRDEQYF
TGTGCCAGCAGCCAAAAGCGGGGGGGCCGTAAACGTGATGAGCAGTACTTC
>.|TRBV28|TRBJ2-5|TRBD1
CASRGLDRVGETQYF
TGTGCCAGCAGAGGACTGGACAGGGTTGGAGAGACCCAGTACTTC
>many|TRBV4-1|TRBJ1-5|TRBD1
CASSQAGGSNQPQHF
TGCGCCAGCAGCCAAGCAGGGGGTAGCAATCAGCCCCAGCATTTT
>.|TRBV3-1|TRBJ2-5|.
CASSQVRVSWGSSEQYF
TGTGCCAGCAGCCAAGTTCGTGTTTCGTGGGGTTCAAGTGAGCAGTACTTC
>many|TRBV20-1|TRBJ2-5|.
CSAIRTAAQETQYF
TGCAGTGCTATCCGTACAGCTGCCCAAGAGACCCAGTACTTC
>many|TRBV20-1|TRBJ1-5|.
CSARDPLGGQPQHF
TGCAGTGCTAGAGATCCCCTAGGTGGACAGCCCCAGCATTTT
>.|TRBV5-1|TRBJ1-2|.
CASSPAVNYGYTF
TGCGCCAGCAGCCCGGCGGTTAACTATGGCTACACCTTC
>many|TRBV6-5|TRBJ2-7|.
CASSYSSAYEQYF
TGTGCCAGCAGTTACTCCTCGGCCTATGAGCAGTACTTC
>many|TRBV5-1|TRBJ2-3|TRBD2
CASSLEGLAQGSDTQYF
TGCGCCAGCAGCTTGGAAGGACTAGCGCAGGGATCAGATACGCAGTATTTT
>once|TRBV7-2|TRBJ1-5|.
CASSLERSSDNQPQHF
TGTGCCAGCAGCTTAGAGAGGTCATCTGACAATCAGCCCCAGCATTTT
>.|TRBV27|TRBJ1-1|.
CASRMTGNTEAFF
TGTGCCAGCAGGATGACGGGGAACACTGAAGCTTTCTTT
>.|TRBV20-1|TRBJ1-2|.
CSARGALGYGYTF
TGCAGTGCTAGAGGGGCCCTAGGCTATGGCTACACCTTC
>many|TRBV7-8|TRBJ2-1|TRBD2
CASSQRLAGANEQFF
TGTGCCAGCAGCCAAAGACTAGCGGGGGCAAATGAGCAGTTCTTC
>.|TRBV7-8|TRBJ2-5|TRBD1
CASSSQRGGSYF
TGTGCCAGCAGCTCCCAGCGAGGGGGCAGTTACTTC
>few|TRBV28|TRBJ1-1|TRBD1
CASGRQGFPEAFF
TGTGCCAGCGGACGACAGGGATTTCCTGAAGCTTTCTTT
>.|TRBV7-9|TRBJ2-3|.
CASTLQYF
TGTGCCAGCACCCTGCAGTATTTT
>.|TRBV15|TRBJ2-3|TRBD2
CATSRDRLGGGATDTQYF
TGTGCCACCAGCAGAGATCGTCTAGGCGGGGGGGCCACAGATACGCAGTATTTT
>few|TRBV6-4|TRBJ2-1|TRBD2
CASSDSSGGAAQQFF
TGTGCCAGCAGTGACTCTAGCGGGGGGGCTGCACAGCAGTTCTTC
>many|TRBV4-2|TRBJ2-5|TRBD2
CASSRLAGPGETQYF
TGTGCCAGCAGCCGATTAGCGGGGCCTGGAGAGACCCAGTACTTC
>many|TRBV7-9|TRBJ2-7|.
CASSSQWVYEQYF
TGTGCCAGCAGCTCCCAATGGGTCTACGAGCAGTACTTC
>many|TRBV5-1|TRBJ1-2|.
CASSQQGSEYGYTF
TGCGCCAGCAGCCAACAGGGAAGTGAATATGGCTACACCTTC
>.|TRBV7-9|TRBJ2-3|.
CASSLPPMDTQYF
TGTGCCAGCAGCTTACCCCCGATGGATACGCAGTATTTT
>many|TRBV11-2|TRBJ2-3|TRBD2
CASSSSSGATDTQYF
TGTGCCAGCAGCTCCTCTAGCGGGGCCACAGATACGCAGTATTTT
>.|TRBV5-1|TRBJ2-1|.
CASSLAGISGSYNEQFF
TGCGCCAGCAGCTTGGCCGGGATTTCGGGCTCCTACAATGAGCAGTTCTTC
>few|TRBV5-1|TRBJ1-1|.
CASSLPSGRDTEAFF
TGCGCCAGCAGCTTGCCTTCGGGTAGGGACACTGAAGCTTTCTTT
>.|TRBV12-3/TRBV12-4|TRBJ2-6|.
CASSPQHSGANVLTF
TGTGCCAGCAGTCCGCAGCACTCTGGGGCCAACGTCCTGACTTTC
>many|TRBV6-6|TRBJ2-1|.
CASSTRSSNEQFF
TGTGCCAGCAGTACCCGGAGCAGCAATGAGCAGTTCTTC
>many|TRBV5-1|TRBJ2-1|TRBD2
CASSLTSGGPSNEQFF
TGCGCCAGCAGCTTGACTAGCGGGGGGCCCTCCAATGAGCAGTTCTTC
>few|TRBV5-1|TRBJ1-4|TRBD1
CASSPTPGQGAEKLFF
TGCGCCAGCAGCCCGACACCGGGACAGGGGGCTGAAAAACTGTTTTTT
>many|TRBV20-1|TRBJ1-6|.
CSARALTGVGSPLHF
TGCAGTGCTAGAGCCTTGACAGGAGTCGGTTCACCCCTCCACTTT
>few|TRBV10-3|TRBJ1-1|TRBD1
CAIRTSRGGENTEAFF
TGTGCCATCAGGACCTCCAGGGGGGGGGAGAACACTGAAGCTTTCTTT
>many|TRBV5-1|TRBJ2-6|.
CASSDSLGANVLTF
TGCGCCAGCTCAGACAGTCTCGGGGCCAACGTCCTGACTTTC
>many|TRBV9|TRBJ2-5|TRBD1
CASSPWTGGGQETQYF
TGTGCCAGCAGCCCCTGGACAGGGGGCGGACAAGAGACCCAGTACTTC
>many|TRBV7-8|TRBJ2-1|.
CASTKALSYNEQFF
TGTGCCAGCACCAAAGCCTTATCCTACAATGAGCAGTTCTTC
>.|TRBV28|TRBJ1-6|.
CATASAGSRSPLHF
TGTGCCACCGCTTCAGCAGGGTCTCGTTCACCCCTCCACTTT
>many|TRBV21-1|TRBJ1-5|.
CASSKEIPGAHYVQPQHF
TGTGCCAGCAGCAAAGAAATCCCAGGGGCCCATTATGTTCAGCCCCAGCATTTT
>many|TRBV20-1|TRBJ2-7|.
CSARDGGLYEQYF
TGCAGTGCTAGAGACGGAGGGCTTTACGAGCAGTACTTC
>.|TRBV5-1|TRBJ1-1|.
CASSFPISGRGVGVNTEAFF
TGCGCCAGCAGCTTCCCTATTTCTGGGCGAGGGGTTGGAGTGAACACTGAAGCTTTCTTT
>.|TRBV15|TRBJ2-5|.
CATGAWGSNSADTQYF
TGTGCCACCGGCGCCTGGGGTTCCAACTCCGCAGATACGCAGTACTTC
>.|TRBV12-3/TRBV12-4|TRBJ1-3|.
CASSLSVRNTIYF
TGTGCCAGCAGTTTGAGCGTTCGAAACACCATATATTTT
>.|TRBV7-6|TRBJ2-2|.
CASSLRTPGTGELFF
TGTGCCAGCAGCCTACGGACACCCGGGACCGGGGAGCTGTTTTTT
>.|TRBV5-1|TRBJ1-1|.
CASSFEGHTEAFF
TGCGCCAGCAGCTTCGAGGGGCACACTGAAGCTTTCTTT
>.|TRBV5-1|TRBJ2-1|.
CASSQQVFGNKQFF
TGCGCCAGCAGCCAGCAGGTCTTCGGGAATAAGCAGTTCTTC
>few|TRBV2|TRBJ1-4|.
CASSDDGVLATNEKLFF
TGTGCCAGCAGTGACGATGGGGTGCTTGCAACTAATGAAAAACTGTTTTTT
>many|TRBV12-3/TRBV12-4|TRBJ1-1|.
CASTSKRFQRNTEAFF
TGTGCCAGCACCTCGAAGCGTTTTCAGAGAAACACTGAAGCTTTCTTT
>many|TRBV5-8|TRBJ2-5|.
CASKFGGGLIFQETQYF
TGTGCCAGCAAATTTGGAGGAGGGCTCATCTTCCAAGAGACCCAGTACTTC
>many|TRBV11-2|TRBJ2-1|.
CASSPWDSPHSEQFF
TGTGCCAGCAGCCCGTGGGATAGCCCCCACTCGGAGCAGTTCTTC
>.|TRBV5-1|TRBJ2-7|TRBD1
CASSWGYGTDEQYF
TGCGCCAGCAGCTGGGGGTATGGGACAGACGAGCAGTACTTC
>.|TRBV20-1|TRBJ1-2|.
CSASTVANYGYTF
TGCAGTGCCTCGACAGTCGCTAACTATGGCTACACCTTC
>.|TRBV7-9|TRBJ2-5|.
CASSYAGAQETQYF
TGTGCCAGCAGCTATGCGGGGGCCCAAGAGACCCAGTACTTC
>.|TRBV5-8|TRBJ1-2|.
CVSSYWSAGTNYGYTF
TGTGTCAGCAGCTATTGGTCGGCAGGGACAAACTATGGCTACACCTTC
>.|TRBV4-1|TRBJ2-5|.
CASSQRPHQETQYF
TGCGCCAGCAGCCAACGGCCCCACCAAGAGACCCAGTACTTC